This entry lists 9 T cell receptor beta chains sequenced from one sample in a study of T cell responses to AZD1222 COVID-19 vaccine. Repertoires were generated with immunoSEQ multiplex PCR, while TCRdb's copy carries only in-frame clones and drops some. The sample shows approximately 130,000 clones, 80% to 90% of them seen only once. Sequenced material: peripheral blood, taken 28 days after the second AZD1222 dose. Receptors originate from an adult who received the AZD1222 COVID-19 vaccine.

The rearrangement links TRBV19 to TRBJ2-7, with TRBD1 matching 8 bases. Germline lookup yields CDR1 LNHDA and CDR2 SQIVND (reference sequence). V was pared by 2 bases and J by 2 bases, with 5 bases of the junction left unmatched. This CDR3 has 15 amino acids. CDR3 amino acids: CASSIWTGWAYEQYF. CDR3 nucleotides: TGTGCCAGTAGTATATGGACAGGGTGGGCCTACGAGCAGTACTTC. Using reference TRBV19 and TRBJ2-7 for the parts outside the CDR3, the full variable domain is DGGITQSPKYLFRKEGQNVTLSCEQNLNHDAMYWYRQDPGQGLRLIYYSQIVNDFQKGDIAEGYSVSREKKESFPLTVTSAQKNPTAFYLCASSIWTGWAYEQYFGPGTRLTVT.

The V gene is TRBV29-1, the J gene TRBJ1-1; 7 bases align to TRBD1. Trimming removed 7 bases from V and 8 bases from J; junction bases left unmatched: 10. Germline values: CDR1 SQVTM, CDR2 ANQGSEA. The CDR3 is 12 amino acids. Here the CDR3 DNA reads TGCAGCGCGAGTTGGACAGGCTCAGAAGCTTTCTTT. Protein: CSASWTGSEAFF.

The chain joins TRBV27 to TRBJ1-6; no clear D gene. This CDR3 spans 14 amino acids. Germline loops: CDR1 MNHEY, CDR2 SMNVEV (reference sequence). V lost 2 bases to trimming and J lost 4 bases, with 6 bases between them. In DNA, the CDR3 is TGTGCCAGCAGTTTACCACAGTATAATTCACCCCTCCACTTT. Encoded protein: CASSLPQYNSPLHF.

This clone was seen just once. J is TRBJ1-4 and V is TRBV29-1; D uncertain. V lost 4 bases and J lost 6, with 9 bases in between. Germline values: CDR1 SQVTM, CDR2 ANQGSEA. This CDR3 has 12 amino acids. The CDR3: CSVADGDEKLFF. The CDR3 coding sequence is TGCAGCGTTGCTGACGGAGATGAAAAACTGTTTTTT. The full variable domain, rest sourced from reference TRBV29-1 and TRBJ1-4, is SAVISQKPSRDICQRGTSLTIQCQVDSQVTMMFWYRQQPGQSLTLIATANQGSEATYESGFVIDKFPISRPNLTFSTLTVSNMSPEDSSIYLCSVADGDEKLFFGSGTQLSVL.

This clone was seen once. V is TRBV30 and J is TRBJ1-2, with a weak D call TRBD1 (6 bases). The germline V gene has CDR1 GTSNPN and CDR2 SVGIG (reference sequence). Trimming left V 5 bases short and J 1 base short, with 8 bases between. CDR3 length: 12 residues. CDR3 bases: TGTGCCTGGCACAGGGATAACTATGGCTACACCTTC. Protein: CAWHRDNYGYTF.

V gene TRBV5-1 combines with J gene TRBJ2-2, with 12 bases identical to TRBD2. CDR3 length: 16 residues. CDR1 is SGHRS, CDR2 YFSETQ, per germline. Trimming removed 6 bases from V and 3 bases from J; junction bases left unmatched: 6. CDR3 nucleotides: TGCGCCAGCAACCCTAGCGGGGGGGCCGACACCGGGGAGCTGTTTTTT. As protein: CASNPSGGADTGELFF.

The gene calls are TRBV18 and TRBJ2-1; maybe TRBD2 (7 bases). The CDR3 extends over 13 amino acids. Germline V gene sequence: CDR1 KGHSH, CDR2 LQKENI. V was pared by 8 bases and J by 8 bases, with 16 bases between. DNA of the CDR3: TGTGCCAGCCAGGGAGGGGGGGGCGATGAGCAGTTCTTC. Translated: CASQGGGGDEQFF. Supplemented by reference TRBV18 and TRBJ2-1, the full variable domain reads NAGVMQNPRHLVRRRGQEARLRCSPMKGHSHVYWYRQLPEEGLKFMVYLQKENIIDESGMPKERFSAEFPKEGPSILRIQQVVRGDSAAYFCASQGGGGDEQFFGPGTRLTVL.

V usage is TRBV30 and J usage is TRBJ1-3; 7 positions match TRBD1. The CDR3 runs 14 residues. CDR1 and CDR2 (germline): GTSNPN, SVGIG (reference sequence). Unmatched junction bases numbered 6, after V lost 5 bases and J lost 2 bases. The CDR3 loop reads CAWARDSAGNTIYF. CDR3 nucleotides: TGTGCCTGGGCCCGGGACAGCGCTGGAAACACCATATATTTT.

The chain carries TRBV5-6 and TRBJ2-1; D might be TRBD2 (5 bases). Per germline, CDR1 SGHDT and CDR2 YYEEEE. V dropped 4 bases and J dropped 1 base, with 18 bases sitting between them. There are 17 residues in the CDR3. Written as DNA, the CDR3 is TGTGCCAGCAGCGAAATACGAGGCGGGCAGTCCTACAATGAGCAGTTCTTC. Translated, it gives CASSEIRGGQSYNEQFF.